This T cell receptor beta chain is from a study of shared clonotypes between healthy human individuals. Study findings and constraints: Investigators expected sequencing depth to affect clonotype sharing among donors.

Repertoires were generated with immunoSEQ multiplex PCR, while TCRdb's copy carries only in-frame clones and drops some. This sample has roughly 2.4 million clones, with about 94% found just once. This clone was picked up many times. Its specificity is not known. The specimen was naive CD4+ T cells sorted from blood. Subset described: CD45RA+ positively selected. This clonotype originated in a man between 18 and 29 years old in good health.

CDR3 region: CASSDPTSGDSYEQYF. CDR3 coding DNA: TGTGCCAGCAGTGACCCTACTAGCGGGGATTCCTACGAGCAGTACTTC. The V call is TRBV2, the J call TRBJ2-7, with 10 bases fitting TRBD2. Germline CDR1 reads SNHLY; CDR2 reads FYNNEI. The CDR3 is 16 residues long. After removal of 3 bases from V and 1 base from J, the junction contained 6 bases not matched to a gene.